This T cell receptor beta chain was identified in a study of blood T cell repertoires in COVID-19. This table comes from immunoSEQ multiplex PCR, and its TCRdb copy is limited to in-frame clones, with some not included. The sample includes roughly 48,000 clones, 85% to 95% of them seen just once. There are 15 residues in the CDR3. V lost 8 bases to trimming and J lost 6 bases, with 22 bases between them. The germline CDR1 and CDR2 sequences are LGHNA and YNFKEQ. The sample was peripheral blood. This TCR was sampled from a man in his fifties or sixties with COVID-19, enrolled during active disease. The V gene is TRBV4-2, the J gene TRBJ1-2; D is ambiguous. The CDR3 here is CASSQLGSAYDGYTF. CDR3 DNA sequence: TGTGCCAGCTCTCAACTGGGCAGTGCGTATGATGGCTACACCTTC.